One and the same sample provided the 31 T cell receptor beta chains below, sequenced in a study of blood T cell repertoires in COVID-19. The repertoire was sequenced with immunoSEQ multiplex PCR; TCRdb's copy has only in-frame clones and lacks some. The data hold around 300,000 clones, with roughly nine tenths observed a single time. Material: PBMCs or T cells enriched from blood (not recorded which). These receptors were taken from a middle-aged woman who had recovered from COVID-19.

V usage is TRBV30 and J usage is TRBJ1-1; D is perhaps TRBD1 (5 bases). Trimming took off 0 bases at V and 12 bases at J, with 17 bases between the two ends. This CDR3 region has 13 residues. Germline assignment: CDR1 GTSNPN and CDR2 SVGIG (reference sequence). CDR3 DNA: TGTGCCTGGAGTGTATCAGGGTCCCAACAAACTTTCTTT. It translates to CAWSVSGSQQTFF.

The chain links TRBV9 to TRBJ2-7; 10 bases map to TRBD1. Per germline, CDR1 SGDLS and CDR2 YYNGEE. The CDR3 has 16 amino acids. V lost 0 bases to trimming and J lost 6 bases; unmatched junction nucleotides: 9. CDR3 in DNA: TGTGCCAGCAGCGTAGGACCCCGGGACAGGGGTTTCGAGCAGTACTTC. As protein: CASSVGPRDRGFEQYF.

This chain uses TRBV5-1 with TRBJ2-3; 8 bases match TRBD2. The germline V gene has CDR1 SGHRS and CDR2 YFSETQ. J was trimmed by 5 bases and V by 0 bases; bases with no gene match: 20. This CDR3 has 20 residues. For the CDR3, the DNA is TGCGCCAGCAGCTTGGCCTCGGTCGCGGGGGGCCGGGGTGGTGGAGATACGCAGTATTTT. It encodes CASSLASVAGGRGGGDTQYF. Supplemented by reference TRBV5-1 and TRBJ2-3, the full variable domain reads KAGVTQTPRYLIKTRGQQVTLSCSPISGHRSVSWYQQTPGQGLQFLFEYFSETQRNKGNFPGRFSGRQFSNSRSEMNVSTLELGDSALYLCASSLASVAGGRGGGDTQYFGPGTRLTVL.

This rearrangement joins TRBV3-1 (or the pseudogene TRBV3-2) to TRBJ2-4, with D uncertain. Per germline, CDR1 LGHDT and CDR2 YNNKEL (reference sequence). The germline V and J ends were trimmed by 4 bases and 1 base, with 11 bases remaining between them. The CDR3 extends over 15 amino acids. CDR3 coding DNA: TGTGCCAGCAGCCCTGTACATACCGCCAAAAACATTCAGTACTTC. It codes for CASSPVHTAKNIQYF.

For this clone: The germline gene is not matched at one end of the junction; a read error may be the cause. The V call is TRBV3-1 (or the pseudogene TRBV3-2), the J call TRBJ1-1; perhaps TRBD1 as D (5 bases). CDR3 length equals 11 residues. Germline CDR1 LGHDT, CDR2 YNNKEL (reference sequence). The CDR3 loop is CASSRGDLASF. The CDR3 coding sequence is TGTGCCAGCAGCCGGGGGGACTTAGCCAGCTTT.

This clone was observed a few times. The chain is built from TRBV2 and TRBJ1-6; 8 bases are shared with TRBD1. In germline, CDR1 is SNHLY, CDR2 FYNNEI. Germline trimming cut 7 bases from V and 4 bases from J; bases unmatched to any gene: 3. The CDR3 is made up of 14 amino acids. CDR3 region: CASIRDRYNSPLHF. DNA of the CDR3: TGTGCCAGCATCCGGGACAGGTATAATTCACCCCTCCACTTT.

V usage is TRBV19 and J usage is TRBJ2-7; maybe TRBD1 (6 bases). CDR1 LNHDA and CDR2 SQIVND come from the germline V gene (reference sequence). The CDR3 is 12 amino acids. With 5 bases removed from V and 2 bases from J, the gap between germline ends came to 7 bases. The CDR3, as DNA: TGTGCCAGTAGTCGGACAGCCTACGAGCAGTACTTC. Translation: CASSRTAYEQYF.

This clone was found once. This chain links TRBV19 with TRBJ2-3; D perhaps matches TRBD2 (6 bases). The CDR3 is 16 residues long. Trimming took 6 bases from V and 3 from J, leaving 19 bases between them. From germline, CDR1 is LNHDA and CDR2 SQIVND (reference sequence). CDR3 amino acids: CASSRDSGTNTDTQYF. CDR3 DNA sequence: TGTGCCAGTAGCCGGGACTCGGGCACGAATACAGATACGCAGTATTTT.

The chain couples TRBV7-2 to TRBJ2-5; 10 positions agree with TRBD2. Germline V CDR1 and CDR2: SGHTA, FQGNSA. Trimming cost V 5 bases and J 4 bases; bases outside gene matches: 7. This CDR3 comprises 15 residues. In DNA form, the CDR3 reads TGTGCCAGCAGCCCCTCCCTAGCGGGAGTAGAGACCCAGTACTTC. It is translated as CASSPSLAGVETQYF.

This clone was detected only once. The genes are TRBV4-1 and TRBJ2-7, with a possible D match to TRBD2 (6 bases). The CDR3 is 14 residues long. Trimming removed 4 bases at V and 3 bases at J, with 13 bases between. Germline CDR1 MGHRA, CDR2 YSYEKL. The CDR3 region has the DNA TGCGCCAGCAGCCGTGAGGGAGGATTCTACGAGCAGTACTTC. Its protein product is CASSREGGFYEQYF.

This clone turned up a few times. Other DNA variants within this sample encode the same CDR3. The CDR3 spells CAWKGQGAGGYTF. Written as DNA, the CDR3 is TGTGCCTGGAAGGGACAGGGGGCGGGTGGCTACACCTTC. The chain is built from TRBV30 and TRBJ1-2; 12 positions match TRBD1. Germline trimming cut 4 bases from V and 7 bases from J; bases unmatched to any gene: 4. This CDR3 spans 13 amino acids. Germline loops: CDR1 GTSNPN, CDR2 SVGIG (reference sequence).

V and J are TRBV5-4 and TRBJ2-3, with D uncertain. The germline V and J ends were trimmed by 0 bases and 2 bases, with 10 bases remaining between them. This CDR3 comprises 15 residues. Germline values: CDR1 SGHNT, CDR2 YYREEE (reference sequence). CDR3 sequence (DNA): TGTGCCAGCAGCTTGGCGGCAGGCCTCACAGATACGCAGTATTTT. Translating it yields CASSLAAGLTDTQYF. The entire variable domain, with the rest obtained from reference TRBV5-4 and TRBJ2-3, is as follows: ETGVTQSPTHLIKTRGQQVTLRCSSQSGHNTVSWYQQALGQGPQFIFQYYREEENGRGNFPPRFSGLQFPNYSSELNVNALELDDSALYLCASSLAAGLTDTQYFGPGTRLTVL.

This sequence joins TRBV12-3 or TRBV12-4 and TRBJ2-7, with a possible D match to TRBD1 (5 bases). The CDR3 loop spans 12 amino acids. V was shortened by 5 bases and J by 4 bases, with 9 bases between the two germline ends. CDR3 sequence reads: CASSPQGYEQYF. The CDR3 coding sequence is TGTGCCAGCAGTCCCCAGGGATACGAGCAGTACTTC.

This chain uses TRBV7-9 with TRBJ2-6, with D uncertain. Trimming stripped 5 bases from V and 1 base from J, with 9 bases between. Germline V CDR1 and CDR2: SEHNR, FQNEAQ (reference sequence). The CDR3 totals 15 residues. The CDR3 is CASSPTVSGANVLTF. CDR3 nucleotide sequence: TGTGCCAGCAGCCCAACGGTTTCTGGGGCCAACGTCCTGACTTTC.

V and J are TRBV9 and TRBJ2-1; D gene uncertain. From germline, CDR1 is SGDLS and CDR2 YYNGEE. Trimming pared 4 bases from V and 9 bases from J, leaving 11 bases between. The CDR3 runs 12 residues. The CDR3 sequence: CASSSPVSEQFF. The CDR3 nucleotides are TGTGCCAGCAGCTCCCCAGTAAGTGAGCAGTTCTTC.

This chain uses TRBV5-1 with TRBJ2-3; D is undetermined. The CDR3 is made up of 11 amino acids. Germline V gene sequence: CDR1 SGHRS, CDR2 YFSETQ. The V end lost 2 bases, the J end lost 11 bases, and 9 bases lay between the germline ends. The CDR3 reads CASSLNAEQYF. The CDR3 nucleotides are TGCGCCAGCAGCTTAAATGCAGAGCAGTATTTT.

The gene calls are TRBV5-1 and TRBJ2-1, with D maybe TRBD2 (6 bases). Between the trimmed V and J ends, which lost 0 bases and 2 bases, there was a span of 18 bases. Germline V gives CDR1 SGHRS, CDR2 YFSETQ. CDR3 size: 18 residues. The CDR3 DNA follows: TGCGCCAGCAGCTTGGTCCCCGGGAATAGCGGAACCTACAATGAGCAGTTCTTC. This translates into CASSLVPGNSGTYNEQFF.

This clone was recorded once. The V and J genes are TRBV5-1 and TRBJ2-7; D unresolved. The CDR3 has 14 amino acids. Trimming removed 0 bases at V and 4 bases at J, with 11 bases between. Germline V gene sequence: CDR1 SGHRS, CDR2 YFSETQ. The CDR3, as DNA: TGCGCCAGCAGCTTGGCAAGACTGGGTTACGAGCAGTACTTC. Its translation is CASSLARLGYEQYF.

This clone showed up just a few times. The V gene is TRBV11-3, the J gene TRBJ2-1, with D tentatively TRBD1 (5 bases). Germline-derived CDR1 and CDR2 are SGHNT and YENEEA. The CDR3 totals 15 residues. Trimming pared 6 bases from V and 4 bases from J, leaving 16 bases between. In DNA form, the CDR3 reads TGTGCCAGCAGTCCCCAGGGAAGCGAGTACAATGAGCAGTTCTTC. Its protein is CASSPQGSEYNEQFF.

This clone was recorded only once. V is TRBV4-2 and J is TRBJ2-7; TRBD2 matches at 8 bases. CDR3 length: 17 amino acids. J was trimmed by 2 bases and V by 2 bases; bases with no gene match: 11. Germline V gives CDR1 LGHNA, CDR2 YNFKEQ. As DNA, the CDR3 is TGTGCCAGCAGCCAACCAATTAGCGGGGCGCTGGCCTACGAGCAGTACTTC. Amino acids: CASSQPISGALAYEQYF.

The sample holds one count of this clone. The CDR3, as DNA: TGTGCCGTCGCAGGGGCCAGTGAAAAACTGTTTTTT. It encodes CAVAGASEKLFF. The chain links TRBV30 to TRBJ1-4, with D tentatively TRBD1 (6 bases). The ends were cut back, 8 bases at V and 7 bases at J, with 14 bases in the middle. The CDR3 totals 12 residues. Germline assignment: CDR1 GTSNPN and CDR2 SVGIG (reference sequence).

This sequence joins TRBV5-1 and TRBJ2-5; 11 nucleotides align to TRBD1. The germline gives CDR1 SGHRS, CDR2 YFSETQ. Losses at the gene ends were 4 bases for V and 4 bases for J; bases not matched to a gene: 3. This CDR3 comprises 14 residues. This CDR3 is CASSRGQGGETQYF. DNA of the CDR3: TGCGCCAGCAGCAGGGGACAGGGGGGAGAGACCCAGTACTTC.

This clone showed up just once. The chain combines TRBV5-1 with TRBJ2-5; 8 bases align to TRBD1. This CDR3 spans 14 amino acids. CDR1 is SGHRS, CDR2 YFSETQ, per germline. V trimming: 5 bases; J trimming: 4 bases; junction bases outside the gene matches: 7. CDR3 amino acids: CASSNRGIAETQYF. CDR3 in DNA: TGCGCCAGCAGTAACAGGGGGATCGCAGAGACCCAGTACTTC.

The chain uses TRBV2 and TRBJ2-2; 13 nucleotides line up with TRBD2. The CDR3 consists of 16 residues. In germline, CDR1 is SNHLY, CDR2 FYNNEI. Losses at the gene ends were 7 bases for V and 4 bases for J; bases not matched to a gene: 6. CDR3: CASKGGTSGTTGELFF. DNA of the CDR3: TGTGCCAGCAAGGGGGGGACTAGCGGGACCACCGGGGAGCTGTTTTTT.

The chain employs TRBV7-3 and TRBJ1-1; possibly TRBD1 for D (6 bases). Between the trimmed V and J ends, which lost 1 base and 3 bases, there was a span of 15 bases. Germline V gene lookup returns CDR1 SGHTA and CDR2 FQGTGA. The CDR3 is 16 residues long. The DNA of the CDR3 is TGTGCCAGCAGCTTAAATCCCCAGGGGTCGGACACTGAAGCTTTCTTT. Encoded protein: CASSLNPQGSDTEAFF.

The CDR3 is CASGFLERGAGDSQPQHF. The CDR3 DNA reads TGTGCCAGCGGATTCCTAGAAAGGGGCGCGGGGGATTCCCAGCCCCAGCATTTT. The chain joins TRBV27 to TRBJ1-5; possibly TRBD1 for D (5 bases). The CDR3 is made up of 18 amino acids. V was trimmed by 8 bases and J by 7 bases, leaving 30 bases between them. Germline V lookup: CDR1 MNHEY, CDR2 SMNVEV (reference sequence).

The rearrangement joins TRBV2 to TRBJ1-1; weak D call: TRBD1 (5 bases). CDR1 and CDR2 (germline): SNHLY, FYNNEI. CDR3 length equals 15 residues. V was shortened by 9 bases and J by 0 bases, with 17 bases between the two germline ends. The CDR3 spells CASRNVGGLNTEAFF. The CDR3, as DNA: TGTGCCAGTAGGAACGTGGGGGGTCTGAACACTGAAGCTTTCTTT.

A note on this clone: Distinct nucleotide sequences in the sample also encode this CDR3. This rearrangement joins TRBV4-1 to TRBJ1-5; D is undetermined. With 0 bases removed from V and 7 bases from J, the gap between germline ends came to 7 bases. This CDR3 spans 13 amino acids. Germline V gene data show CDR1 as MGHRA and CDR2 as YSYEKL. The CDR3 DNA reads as TGCGCCAGCAGCCAAGATCGGGGACAGCCCCAGCATTTT. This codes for CASSQDRGQPQHF.

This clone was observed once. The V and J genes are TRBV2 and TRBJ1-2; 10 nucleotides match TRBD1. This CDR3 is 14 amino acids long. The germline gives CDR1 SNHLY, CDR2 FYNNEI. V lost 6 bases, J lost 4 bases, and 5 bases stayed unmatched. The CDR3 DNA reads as TGTGCCAGCAGCGACAGGGGGCGCCCCTATGGCTACACCTTC. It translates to CASSDRGRPYGYTF.

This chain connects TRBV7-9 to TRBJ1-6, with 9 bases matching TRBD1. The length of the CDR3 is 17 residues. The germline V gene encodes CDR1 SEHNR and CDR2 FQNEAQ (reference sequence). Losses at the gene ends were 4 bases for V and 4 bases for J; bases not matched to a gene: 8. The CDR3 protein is CASSSGHGTGYNSPLHF. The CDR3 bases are TGTGCCAGCAGCTCCGGCCACGGGACAGGGTATAATTCACCCCTCCACTTT. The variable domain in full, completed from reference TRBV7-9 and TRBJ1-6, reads DTGVSQNPRHKITKRGQNVTFRCDPISEHNRLYWYRQTLGQGPEFLTYFQNEAQLEKSRLLSDRFSAERPKGSFSTLEIQRTEQGDSAMYLCASSSGHGTGYNSPLHFGNGTRLTVT.

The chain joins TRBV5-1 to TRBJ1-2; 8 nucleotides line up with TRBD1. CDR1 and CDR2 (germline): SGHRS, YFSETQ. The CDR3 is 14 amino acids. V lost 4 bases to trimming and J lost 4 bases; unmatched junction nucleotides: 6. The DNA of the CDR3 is TGCGCCAGCAGCCCAACGGACAGGGTCTATGGCTACACCTTC. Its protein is CASSPTDRVYGYTF.